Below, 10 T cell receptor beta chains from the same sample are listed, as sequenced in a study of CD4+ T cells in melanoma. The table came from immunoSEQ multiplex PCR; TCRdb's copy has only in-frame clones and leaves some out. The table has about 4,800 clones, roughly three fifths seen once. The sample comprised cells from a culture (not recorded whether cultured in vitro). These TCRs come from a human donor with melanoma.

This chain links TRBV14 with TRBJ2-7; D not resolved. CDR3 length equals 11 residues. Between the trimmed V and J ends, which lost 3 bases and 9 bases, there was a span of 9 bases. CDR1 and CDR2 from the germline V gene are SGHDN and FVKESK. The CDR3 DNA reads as TGTGCCAGCAGCCAGGGTACGGGGCAGTACTTC. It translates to CASSQGTGQYF.

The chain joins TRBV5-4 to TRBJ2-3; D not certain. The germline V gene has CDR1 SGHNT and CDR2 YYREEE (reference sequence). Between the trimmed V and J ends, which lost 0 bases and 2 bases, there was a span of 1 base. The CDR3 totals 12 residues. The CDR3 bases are TGTGCCAGCAGCTTGGCCACAGATACGCAGTATTTT. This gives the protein CASSLATDTQYF.

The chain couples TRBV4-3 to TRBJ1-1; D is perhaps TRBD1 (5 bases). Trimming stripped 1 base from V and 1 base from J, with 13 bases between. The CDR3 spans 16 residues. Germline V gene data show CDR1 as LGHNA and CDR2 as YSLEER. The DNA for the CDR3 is TGCGCCAGCAGCCAAGTCGGGGGGGACTCGAACACTGAAGCTTTCTTT. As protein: CASSQVGGDSNTEAFF.

In DNA, the CDR3 is TGTGCCAGCAGCTTAGGGGGGGGCTACGAGCAGTACTTC. Its protein product is CASSLGGGYEQYF. The chain employs TRBV7-8 and TRBJ2-7, with 7 bases matching TRBD2. This CDR3 comprises 13 residues. Germline CDR1 is SGHVS and CDR2 is FQNEAQ. Trimming cost V 1 base and J 3 bases; bases outside gene matches: 0.

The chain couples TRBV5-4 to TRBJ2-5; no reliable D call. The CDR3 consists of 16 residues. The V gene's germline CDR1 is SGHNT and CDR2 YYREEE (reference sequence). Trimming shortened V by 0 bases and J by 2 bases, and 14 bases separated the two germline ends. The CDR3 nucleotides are TGTGCCAGCAGCTTGGAACTACCCTTAGTTCAAGAGACCCAGTACTTC. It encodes CASSLELPLVQETQYF.

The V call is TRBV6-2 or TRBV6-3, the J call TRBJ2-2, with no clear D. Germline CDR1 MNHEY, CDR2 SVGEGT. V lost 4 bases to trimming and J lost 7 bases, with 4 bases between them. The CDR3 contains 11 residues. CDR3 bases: TGTGCCAGCAGTTTTGGCGGGGAGCTGTTTTTT. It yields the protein CASSFGGELFF.

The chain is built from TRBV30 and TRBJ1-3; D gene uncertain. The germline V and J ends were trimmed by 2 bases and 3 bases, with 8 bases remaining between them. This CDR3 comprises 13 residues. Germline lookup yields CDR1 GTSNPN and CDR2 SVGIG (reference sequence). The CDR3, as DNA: TGTGCCTGGAGTCCCCTGCGTGGAAACACCATATATTTT. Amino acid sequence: CAWSPLRGNTIYF.

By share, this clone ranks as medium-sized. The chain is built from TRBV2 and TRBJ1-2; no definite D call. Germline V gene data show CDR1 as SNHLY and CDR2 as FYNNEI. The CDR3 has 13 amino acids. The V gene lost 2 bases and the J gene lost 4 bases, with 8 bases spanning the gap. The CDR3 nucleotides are TGTGCCAGCAGTGAACGGACCCCCTATGGCTACACCTTC. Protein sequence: CASSERTPYGYTF.

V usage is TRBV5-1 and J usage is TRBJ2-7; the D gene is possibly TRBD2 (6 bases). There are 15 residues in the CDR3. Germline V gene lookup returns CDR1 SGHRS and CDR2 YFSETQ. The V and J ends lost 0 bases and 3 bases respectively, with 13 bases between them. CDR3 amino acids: CASSLGIGTGYEQYF. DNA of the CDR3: TGCGCCAGCAGCTTGGGGATAGGGACTGGCTACGAGCAGTACTTC.

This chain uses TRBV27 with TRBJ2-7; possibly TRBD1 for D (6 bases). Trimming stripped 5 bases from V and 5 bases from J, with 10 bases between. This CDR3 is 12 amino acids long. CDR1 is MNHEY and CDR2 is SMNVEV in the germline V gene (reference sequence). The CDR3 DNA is TGTGCCAGCAGTATGACAGGCAACGAGCAGTACTTC. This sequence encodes CASSMTGNEQYF.